This TCR beta chain was profiled in a study of T cells in pancreatic ductal adenocarcinoma. The assay was immunoSEQ multiplex PCR, and TCRdb's table has in-frame clones only and misses some. The repertoire holds roughly 100,000 clones, with about 95% as singletons. Germline V gives CDR1 SGHTA, CDR2 FQGNSA. V was pared by 3 bases and J by 1 base, with 7 bases between. The CDR3 spans 13 residues. No neoadjuvant therapy was given to the selected pancreatic ductal adenocarcinoma patients before their surgery. The TCR originated in a human donor with pancreatic ductal adenocarcinoma. Sequenced material: PBMCs. The chain has TRBV7-2 and TRBJ2-7; D perhaps matches TRBD1 (6 bases). This chain's CDR3 is CASSFDRSYEQYF. The DNA of the CDR3 is TGTGCCAGCAGCTTTGACAGGTCCTACGAGCAGTACTTC.